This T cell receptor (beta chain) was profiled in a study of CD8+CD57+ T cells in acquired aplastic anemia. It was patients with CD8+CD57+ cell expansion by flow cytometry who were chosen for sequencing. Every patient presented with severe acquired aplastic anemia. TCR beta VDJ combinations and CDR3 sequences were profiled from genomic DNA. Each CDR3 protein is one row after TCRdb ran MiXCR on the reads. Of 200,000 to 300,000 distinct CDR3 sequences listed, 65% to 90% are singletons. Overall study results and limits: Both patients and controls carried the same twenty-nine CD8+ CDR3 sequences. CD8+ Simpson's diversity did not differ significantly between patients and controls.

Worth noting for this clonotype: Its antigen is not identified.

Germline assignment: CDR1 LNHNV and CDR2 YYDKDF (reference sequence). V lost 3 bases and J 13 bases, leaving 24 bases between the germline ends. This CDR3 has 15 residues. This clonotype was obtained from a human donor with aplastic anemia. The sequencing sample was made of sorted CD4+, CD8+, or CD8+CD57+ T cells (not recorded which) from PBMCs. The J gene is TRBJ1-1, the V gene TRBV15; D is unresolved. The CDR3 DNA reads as TGTGCCACCAGCAGGGGCCCCACCCAAGAGGCTGAGGATTTCTTT. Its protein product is CATSRGPTQEAEDFF.